This entry concerns a single T cell receptor beta chain. Antigen unknown. Sequencing was at deep level. As originally analysed: Sequence data from immunoSEQ were junction-only and lacked quality scores; consequently, filtering differed. Profiling relied on immunoSEQ multiplex PCR, and the TCRdb table lists in-frame clones only, not all of them. V and J calls and clone size are as listed in that table; D and trimming were resolved from the DNA. The data contain some 500,000 clones, about 96% of them seen just once; the ten biggest clones take up 0.05% to 0.07%. The record originates from a study of shared clonotypes between healthy human individuals. Deletions cut 1 base from V and 6 bases from J, with 15 bases between. The germline gives CDR1 MGHDK, CDR2 SYGVNS. The CDR3 is made up of 16 amino acids. Findings of the study overall: Despite large depth, sorted-subset datasets appeared incompletely sequenced.

This receptor was taken from a woman aged 25 to 39 in good health. V is TRBV25-1 and J is TRBJ2-2, with D possibly TRBD1 on 5 matching bases. The sequencing input was naive CD4+ T cells sorted from blood. Subset given: CD45RA+ positively selected. As DNA, the CDR3 is TGTGCCAGCAGTGAATTAGGGGCAGGGTTGGCCGGGGAGCTGTTTTTT. This translates into CASSELGAGLAGELFF.